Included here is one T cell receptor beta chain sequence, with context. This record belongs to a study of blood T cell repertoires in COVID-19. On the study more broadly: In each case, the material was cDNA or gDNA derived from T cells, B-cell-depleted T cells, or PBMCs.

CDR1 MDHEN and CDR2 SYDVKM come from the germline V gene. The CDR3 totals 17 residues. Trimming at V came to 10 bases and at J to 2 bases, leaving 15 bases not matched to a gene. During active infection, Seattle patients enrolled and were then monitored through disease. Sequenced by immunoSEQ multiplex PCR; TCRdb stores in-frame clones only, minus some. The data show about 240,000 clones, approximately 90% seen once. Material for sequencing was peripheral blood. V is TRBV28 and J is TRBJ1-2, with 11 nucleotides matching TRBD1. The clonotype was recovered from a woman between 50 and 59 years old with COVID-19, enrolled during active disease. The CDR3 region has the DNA TGTGCCACCTTCATTAGGACAGGGGGCGGAAAAAACTATGGCTACACCTTC. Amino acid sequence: CATFIRTGGGKNYGYTF.